Shown below are 32 T cell receptor beta chains from a single sample sequenced in a study of T cells after yellow fever vaccination. MiXCR, applied by TCRdb to the 5' RACE reads, yields one record per CDR3 protein. In the table there are approximately 550,000 distinct CDR3 sequences, 15% to 20% of which are singletons. Material: PBMCs, obtained 15 days after the yellow fever booster vaccination. These receptor sequences come from a man aged 25-45 years who received the YFV17D yellow fever vaccine.

As concerns this clonotype: A much larger clone sits a single nucleotide away, making a read error possible. V gene TRBV7-9 combines with J gene TRBJ2-7; 10 bases line up with TRBD2. Germline V gene data show CDR1 as SEHNR and CDR2 as FQNEAQ (reference sequence). This CDR3 is built from 14 residues. J was trimmed by 4 bases and V by 5 bases; bases with no gene match: 5. CDR3 sequence reads: CASSPGLARYEQYF. The CDR3 DNA is TGTGCCAGCAGCCCGGGACTAGCGAGGTACGAGCAGTACTTC.

The genes are TRBV6-5 and TRBJ2-1; 11 bases are shared with TRBD2. The CDR3 spans 18 residues. The germline gives CDR1 MNHEY, CDR2 SVGAGI. With V trimmed by 2 bases and J by 3 bases, 9 bases remained unmatched. CDR3 in DNA: TGTGCCAGCAGTTACAGGGCTAGCGGGAGGCAAAGCTACAATGAGCAGTTCTTC. Amino acid sequence: CASSYRASGRQSYNEQFF.

This clonotype was counted at least ten times. V is TRBV12-3 or TRBV12-4 and J is TRBJ2-5; no definite D call. V lost 2 bases to trimming and J lost 5 bases, with 3 bases between them. The CDR3 loop spans 11 amino acids. The DNA of the CDR3 is TGTGCCAGCAGTTTAATGGAGACCCAGTACTTC. Translated: CASSLMETQYF.

This clonotype was seen ten or more times. V and J are TRBV12-3 or TRBV12-4 and TRBJ1-5, with TRBD1 as a possible D gene (5 bases). The CDR3 loop spans 15 amino acids. V was cut by 5 bases and J by 4 bases, with 15 bases left in between. The CDR3, as DNA: TGTGCCAGCAGTCCGGGACCAACGATAAATCAGCCCCAGCATTTT. Its protein product is CASSPGPTINQPQHF.

This clonotype was counted a few times. V usage is TRBV7-2 and J usage is TRBJ2-7; D remains ambiguous. CDR3 length: 14 amino acids. Trimming left V 1 base short and J 3 bases short, with 10 bases between. The V gene's germline CDR1 is SGHTA and CDR2 FQGNSA. The CDR3 DNA reads as TGTGCCAGCAGCTTAGGGTCTATGGACTACGAGCAGTACTTC. It specifies CASSLGSMDYEQYF. The entire variable domain, with the rest obtained from reference TRBV7-2 and TRBJ2-7, is as follows: GAGVSQSPSNKVTEKGKDVELRCDPISGHTALYWYRQSLGQGLEFLIYFQGNSAPDKSGLPSDRFSAERTGGSVSTLTIQRTQQEDSAVYLCASSLGSMDYEQYFGPGTRLTVT.

The chain carries TRBV11-1 and TRBJ2-5, with a possible D match to TRBD1 (5 bases). Per germline, CDR1 SGHAT and CDR2 FQDESV (reference sequence). This CDR3 spans 18 amino acids. Trimming pared 2 bases from V and 4 bases from J, leaving 23 bases between. The CDR3 coding sequence is TGTGCCAGCAGCTTACCCCTCGGTAGGGGCCTCCTGGGAGAGACCCAGTACTTC. Amino acids: CASSLPLGRGLLGETQYF. The full variable domain, with the rest looked up from reference TRBV11-1 and TRBJ2-5, is EAEVAQSPRYKITEKSQAVAFWCDPISGHATLYWYRQILGQGPELLVQFQDESVVDDSQLPKDRFSAERLKGVDSTLKIQPAELGDSAMYLCASSLPLGRGLLGETQYFGPGTRLLVL.

This chain joins TRBV5-4 and TRBJ2-2; TRBD2 matches 14 bases. The J segment lost 4 bases and the V segment lost 1 base, leaving 15 bases of the junction unmatched. Germline V gives CDR1 SGHNT, CDR2 YYREEE (reference sequence). This CDR3 has 21 residues. The CDR3 bases are TGTGCCAGCAGCTTGAGGGGTGTGACTAGCGGGAGGGCCGAGTTCACCGGGGAGCTGTTTTTT. Translated: CASSLRGVTSGRAEFTGELFF.

This clonotype was seen more than once but under ten times. Germline and junction disagree at one end, which may indicate a read error. The genes are TRBV5-4 and TRBJ1-2; possibly TRBD1 for D (5 bases). Per the germline V gene, CDR1 is SGHNT and CDR2 is YYREEE (reference sequence). This CDR3 is built from 15 residues. The CDR3 here is CASSLATPGAGSYTF. The CDR3 DNA sequence: TGTGCTAGCAGCTTGGCCACCCCTGGGGCAGGGAGTTACACCTTC.

This clonotype has ten or more counts. This rearrangement joins TRBV7-6 to TRBJ2-3; 10 bases agree with TRBD2. The CDR3 runs to 22 residues. CDR1 is SGHVS and CDR2 is FNYEAQ in the germline V gene. With 2 bases clipped from V and 4 bases from J, the junction kept 24 bases outside the gene matches. Here the CDR3 DNA reads TGTGCCAGCAGCTTACGTTATGGACAGGCCTTTAGCGGGAGGAGTGGAGCAGATACGCAGTATTTT. Protein: CASSLRYGQAFSGRSGADTQYF.

The rearrangement joins TRBV15 to TRBJ2-1; 7 positions match TRBD1. V lost 1 base, J lost 4 bases, and 4 bases stayed unmatched. The CDR3 contains 15 residues. Germline V gene data show CDR1 as LNHNV and CDR2 as YYDKDF (reference sequence). The CDR3: CATSRAQGQYNEQFF. The CDR3 region has the DNA TGTGCCACCAGCAGAGCACAGGGACAGTACAATGAGCAGTTCTTC.

This clonotype was counted between two and nine times. This chain joins TRBV12-3 or TRBV12-4 and TRBJ1-2; D ambiguous. The germline V and J ends were trimmed by 6 bases and 8 bases, with 16 bases remaining between them. The CDR3 has 13 residues. CDR3 loop: CASRGLDLSGYTF. The CDR3 bases are TGTGCCAGCAGGGGCCTGGACCTCAGCGGCTACACCTTC.

The table lists this clonotype with a few counts. The chain combines TRBV18 with TRBJ2-7; the D is unclear. Trimming took 6 bases from V and 1 from J, leaving 19 bases between them. Germline-derived CDR1 and CDR2 are KGHSH and LQKENI. The CDR3 covers 16 residues. In DNA, the CDR3 is TGTGCCAGCTCCCTCTTTGAGTTTCCCCAGTCCTACGAGCAGTACTTC. It encodes CASSLFEFPQSYEQYF.

The rearrangement links TRBV3-1 to TRBJ2-1; D is undetermined. This CDR3 comprises 14 residues. V lost 4 bases and J 9 bases, leaving 16 bases between the germline ends. Per germline, CDR1 LGHDT and CDR2 YNNKEL (reference sequence). The CDR3 protein is CASSLDPAGGEQFF. The CDR3 nucleotides read TGTGCCAGCAGCCTGGACCCGGCCGGCGGTGAGCAGTTCTTC.

This chain uses TRBV20-1 with TRBJ1-4, with D perhaps TRBD1 (5 bases). Deletions cut 4 bases from V and 10 bases from J, with 22 bases between. The CDR3 length is 15 residues. Germline V gene data show CDR1 as DFQATT and CDR2 as SNEGSKA (reference sequence). CDR3 bases: TGCAGTGCTAAGATCTCCCCAGGGACGGGATCAAAACTGTTTTTT. It encodes CSAKISPGTGSKLFF.

The table lists this clonotype with a few counts. A read error may account for a junction end that differs from germline. This sequence joins TRBV7-8 and TRBJ1-1, with D unclear. Per germline, CDR1 SGHVS and CDR2 FQNEAQ. The CDR3 extends over 14 amino acids. In DNA, the CDR3 is TGTGCCAGCAGCCTAGCGCGGGCTGGGACTGAAGCTTTCTTT. Translation: CASSLARAGTEAFF.

This clonotype was seen a few times. For the CDR3, the DNA is TGTGCCAGCAGCCCTTTTCACGGCACCGGGGAGCTGTTTTTT. It yields the protein CASSPFHGTGELFF. This chain joins TRBV11-2 and TRBJ2-2; the D is unclear. In germline, CDR1 is SGHAT, CDR2 FQNNGV. The CDR3 loop spans 14 amino acids. Trimming took off 5 bases at V and 4 bases at J, with 11 bases between the two ends.

The chain has TRBV12-3 or TRBV12-4 and TRBJ2-7; D is perhaps TRBD1 or TRBD2 (5 bases each). Trimming left V 7 bases short and J 0 bases short, with 13 bases between. This CDR3 is 14 amino acids long. For the CDR3, the DNA is TGTGCCAGCACTCGGGACCAGAGCTCCTACGAGCAGTACTTC. As protein: CASTRDQSSYEQYF.

This clonotype has a count of ten or more. As DNA, the CDR3 is TGTGCCAGCATTTCACGGGAGAAGGACACAGATACGCAGTATTTT. It is translated as CASISREKDTDTQYF. The chain carries TRBV27 and TRBJ2-3; weak D call: TRBD2 (6 bases). This CDR3 is built from 15 residues. Germline CDR1 reads MNHEY; CDR2 reads SMNVEV (reference sequence). V was cut by 7 bases and J by 2 bases, with 16 bases left in between.

This sequence joins TRBV7-9 and TRBJ2-1; D may be TRBD2 (6 bases). CDR3 length: 14 residues. Deletions cut 5 bases from V and 6 bases from J, with 14 bases between. The germline gives CDR1 SEHNR, CDR2 FQNEAQ (reference sequence). CDR3 amino acids: CASSPSGGLNEQFF. The CDR3 DNA sequence: TGTGCCAGCAGCCCATCAGGAGGGCTCAATGAGCAGTTCTTC.

The V and J genes are TRBV30 and TRBJ2-2; perhaps TRBD1 as D (5 bases). The CDR3 covers 14 residues. Germline CDR1 is GTSNPN and CDR2 is SVGIG (reference sequence). The ends were cut back, 4 bases at V and 3 bases at J, with 12 bases in the middle. CDR3 residues: CAWKQGVYTGELFF. As DNA, the CDR3 is TGTGCCTGGAAGCAGGGCGTTTACACCGGGGAGCTGTTTTTT.

There are a few counts of this clonotype. The chain uses TRBV12-5 and TRBJ2-1; D is undetermined. The germline CDR1 and CDR2 sequences are LGHNT and FRNRAP. The CDR3 is 12 residues long. The V end lost 1 base, the J end lost 8 bases, and 6 bases lay between the germline ends. Here the CDR3 reads CASGLEVDEQFF. As DNA, the CDR3 is TGTGCTAGTGGTTTGGAGGTGGATGAGCAGTTCTTC.

J is TRBJ1-2 and V is TRBV7-6; D might be TRBD1 (5 bases). The V and J ends lost 4 bases and 8 bases respectively, with 14 bases between them. CDR1 and CDR2 from the germline V gene are SGHVS and FNYEAQ. The CDR3 totals 13 residues. The CDR3 nucleotides read TGTGCCAGCAGCTCGACCCAGGGCAACGGCTACACCTTC. It is translated as CASSSTQGNGYTF. The full variable domain, its missing parts supplied by reference TRBV7-6 and TRBJ1-2, is GAGVSQSPRYKVTKRGQDVALRCDPISGHVSLYWYRQALGQGPEFLTYFNYEAQQDKSGLPNDRFSAERPEGSISTLTIQRTEQRDSAMYRCASSSTQGNGYTFGSGTRLTVV.

The chain couples TRBV30 to TRBJ2-6; D gene unclear. The length of the CDR3 is 13 residues. With 2 bases removed from V and 0 bases from J, the gap between germline ends came to 2 bases. Germline-derived CDR1 and CDR2 are GTSNPN and SVGIG (reference sequence). The CDR3 loop is CAWSLSGANVLTF. The CDR3, as DNA: TGTGCCTGGAGTCTCTCTGGGGCCAACGTCCTGACTTTC. Based on the CDR3 plus reference TRBV30 and TRBJ2-6, the full variable domain is SQTIHQWPATLVQPVGSPLSLECTVEGTSNPNLYWYRQAAGRGLQLLFYSVGIGQISSEVPQNLSASRPQDRQFILSSKKLLLSDSGFYLCAWSLSGANVLTFGAGSRLTVL.

The gene calls are TRBV12-3 or TRBV12-4 and TRBJ2-7, with D possibly called TRBD1 or TRBD2 (5 bases each). The CDR3 runs 14 residues. The ends were cut back, 4 bases at V and 6 bases at J, with 16 bases in the middle. The CDR3 sequence: CASSSGRRQGEQYF. The CDR3 region has the DNA TGTGCCAGCAGTTCGGGACGCCGGCAAGGCGAGCAGTACTTC.

This clonotype appeared a few times. The rearrangement links TRBV6-5 to TRBJ2-2; TRBD2 agrees at 11 bases. CDR3 length: 16 residues. The ends lost 5 bases at V and 4 bases at J; junction bases unmatched: 6. The germline V gene encodes CDR1 MNHEY and CDR2 SVGAGI. The CDR3 nucleotides are TGTGCCAGCAGTACTTCTAGCGGGAGGAGCACCGGGGAGCTGTTTTTT. Translating it yields CASSTSSGRSTGELFF.

The DNA for the CDR3 is TGCAGTGTTGTCAACAGGGGGCCCTACGAGCAGTACTTC. Protein sequence: CSVVNRGPYEQYF. The V gene is TRBV20-1, the J gene TRBJ2-7; 9 bases align to TRBD1. The J segment lost 2 bases and the V segment lost 7 bases, leaving 6 bases of the junction unmatched. The CDR3 length is 13 residues. The germline CDR1 and CDR2 sequences are DFQATT and SNEGSKA (reference sequence).

J is TRBJ2-1 and V is TRBV20-1, with 9 bases matching TRBD1. Germline assignment: CDR1 DFQATT and CDR2 SNEGSKA (reference sequence). V gave up 0 bases and J gave up 4 bases; unmatched junction bases: 7. The CDR3 is made up of 16 amino acids. The CDR3 DNA reads as TGCAGTGCTAGAGATGAGAGGGGGACAGGGTACAATGAGCAGTTCTTC. Translating gives CSARDERGTGYNEQFF.

The rearrangement joins TRBV3-1 to TRBJ2-2; TRBD1 aligns across 8 bases. The CDR3 has 13 residues. From germline, CDR1 is LGHDT and CDR2 YNNKEL (reference sequence). Trimming took 8 bases from V and 6 from J; bases not matched to a gene: 5. DNA of the CDR3: TGTGCCAGCGCTCAGGGGGCTCCCGGGGAGCTGTTTTTT. Its translation is CASAQGAPGELFF.

This clonotype has only a few counts. The chain links TRBV6-5 to TRBJ2-3; D tentatively fits TRBD1 or TRBD2 (5 bases each). Germline assignment: CDR1 MNHEY and CDR2 SVGAGI. V shed 0 bases and J shed 3 bases, with 10 bases lying between them. The CDR3 has 15 residues. The CDR3 loop is CASSYSPRGTDTQYF. Written as DNA, the CDR3 is TGTGCCAGCAGTTACTCGCCGAGGGGTACAGATACGCAGTATTTT.

The chain joins TRBV6-2 or TRBV6-3 to TRBJ2-7; 11 nucleotides line up with TRBD2. Germline trimming cut 4 bases from V and 3 bases from J; bases unmatched to any gene: 5. CDR3 size: 15 residues. Per germline, CDR1 MNHEY and CDR2 SVGEGT. CDR3 DNA: TGTGCCAGCAGTTTGGGACTAGCGGAGCACTACGAGCAGTACTTC. Amino acids: CASSLGLAEHYEQYF.

This clonotype was counted only a few times. V and J are TRBV14 and TRBJ2-3; tentative D call: TRBD1 (5 bases). The CDR3 contains 14 residues. Trimming cost V 4 bases and J 3 bases, with 11 bases left between them. CDR1 is SGHDN and CDR2 is FVKESK in the germline V gene. The CDR3 loop is CASSRQKRTDTQYF. The CDR3 DNA reads as TGTGCCAGCAGCCGACAGAAGAGGACAGATACGCAGTATTTT.

This clonotype was seen ten or more times. J is TRBJ2-7 and V is TRBV18; a weak D match, TRBD2 (6 bases). Between the trimmed V and J ends, which lost 3 bases and 3 bases, there was a span of 9 bases. The CDR3 is 13 residues long. In germline, CDR1 is KGHSH, CDR2 LQKENI. CDR3 sequence: CASSPGGNYEQYF. As DNA, the CDR3 is TGTGCCAGCTCACCCGGCGGGAACTACGAGCAGTACTTC.